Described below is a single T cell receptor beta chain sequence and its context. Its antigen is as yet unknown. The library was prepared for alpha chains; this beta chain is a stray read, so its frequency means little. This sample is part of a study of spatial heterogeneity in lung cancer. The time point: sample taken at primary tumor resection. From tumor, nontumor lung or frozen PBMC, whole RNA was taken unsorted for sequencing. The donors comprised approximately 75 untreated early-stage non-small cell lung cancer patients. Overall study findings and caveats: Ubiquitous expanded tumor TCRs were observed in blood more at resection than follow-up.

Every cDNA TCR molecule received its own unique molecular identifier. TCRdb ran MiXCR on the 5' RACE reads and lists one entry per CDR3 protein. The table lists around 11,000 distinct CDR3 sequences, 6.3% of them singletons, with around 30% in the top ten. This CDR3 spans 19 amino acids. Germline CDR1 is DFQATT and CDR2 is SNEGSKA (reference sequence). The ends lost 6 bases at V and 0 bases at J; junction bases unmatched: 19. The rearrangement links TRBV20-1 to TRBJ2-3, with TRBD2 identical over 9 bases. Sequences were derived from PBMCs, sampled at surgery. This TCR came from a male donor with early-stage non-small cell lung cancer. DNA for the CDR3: TGCAGTGCGGATCTTCCGGGACTAGCAGCCCTTTTTAGCACAGATACGCAGTATTTT. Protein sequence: CSADLPGLAALFSTDTQYF.